The next 14 T cell receptor beta chains were all read from a single sample in a study of blood T cell repertoires in COVID-19. Produced via immunoSEQ multiplex PCR; TCRdb's table is partial and in-frame only. This repertoire shows 90,000 or so clones, 89% found once; its top ten account for about 5%. The source material was peripheral blood. These receptors originate from a woman aged 80 or over with active COVID-19.

This chain connects TRBV3-1 (or the pseudogene TRBV3-2) to TRBJ2-5, with TRBD2 identical over 11 bases. The CDR3 sequence is 15 residues long. Germline CDR1 reads LGHDT; CDR2 reads YNNKEL (reference sequence). The junction had 4 bases not matched to a gene; V was cut back by 4 bases and J by 3 bases. CDR3: CASSPLAGVEETQYF. The CDR3 bases are TGTGCCAGCAGCCCACTAGCGGGAGTAGAAGAGACCCAGTACTTC.

V is TRBV27 and J is TRBJ2-7; 13 bases are shared with TRBD2. Germline lookup yields CDR1 MNHEY and CDR2 SMNVEV (reference sequence). Trimming cost V 5 bases and J 0 bases; bases outside gene matches: 10. The CDR3 is 18 residues long. CDR3 protein: CASSPATGLAGSSYEQYF. The CDR3 nucleotides read TGTGCCAGCAGTCCGGCGACGGGACTAGCGGGGAGCTCCTACGAGCAGTACTTC.

The chain employs TRBV18 and TRBJ2-5; 8 bases match TRBD1. Per germline, CDR1 KGHSH and CDR2 LQKENI. This CDR3 is built from 15 residues. The trim removed 5 bases at V and 5 bases at J, leaving 10 bases unmatched. The CDR3 protein is CASSADGQGGETQYF. In nucleotides, the CDR3 is TGTGCCAGCTCAGCGGACGGACAGGGCGGGGAGACCCAGTACTTC.

V usage is TRBV24-1 and J usage is TRBJ1-2; the D is unclear. This CDR3 region has 14 residues. Germline V gene lookup returns CDR1 KGHDR and CDR2 SFDVKD. Trimming took off 3 bases at V and 8 bases at J, with 15 bases between the two ends. In DNA form, the CDR3 reads TGTGCCACCAGTGATCCGGGAAGAAAAGCAGGCTACACCTTC. Its translation: CATSDPGRKAGYTF.

The count of this clone is one. The chain combines TRBV6-5 with TRBJ2-7; 7 bases fit TRBD2. V lost 4 bases, J lost 5 bases, and 14 bases stayed unmatched. The germline V gene has CDR1 MNHEY and CDR2 SVGAGI. This CDR3 comprises 16 residues. CDR3 loop: CASSFTLTGTIDEQYF. CDR3 sequence (DNA): TGTGCCAGCAGTTTCACACTAACCGGGACTATCGACGAGCAGTACTTC.

This clone has just one count. This chain uses TRBV7-2 with TRBJ2-5; D may be TRBD1 (7 bases). CDR3 length: 15 amino acids. V lost 5 bases to trimming and J lost 4 bases, with 17 bases between them. Germline CDR1 reads SGHTA; CDR2 reads FQGNSA. In DNA form, the CDR3 reads TGTGCCAGCAGCGTATTCAGACAGGGAGGAGAGACCCAGTACTTC. This encodes CASSVFRQGGETQYF.

This chain uses TRBV19 with TRBJ2-3; D remains unclear. The ends were cut back, 3 bases at V and 4 bases at J, with 8 bases in the middle. The germline CDR1 and CDR2 sequences are LNHDA and SQIVND (reference sequence). This CDR3 contains 13 residues. CDR3 protein: CASSISNSDTQYF. CDR3 DNA: TGTGCCAGTAGTATCTCAAACTCAGATACGCAGTATTTT. Supplemented by reference TRBV19 and TRBJ2-3, the full variable domain reads DGGITQSPKYLFRKEGQNVTLSCEQNLNHDAMYWYRQDPGQGLRLIYYSQIVNDFQKGDIAEGYSVSREKKESFPLTVTSAQKNPTAFYLCASSISNSDTQYFGPGTRLTVL.

This rearrangement joins TRBV18 to TRBJ2-2, with TRBD2 matching over 8 bases. This CDR3 spans 16 amino acids. Unmatched junction bases numbered 7, after V lost 0 bases and J lost 7 bases. From germline, CDR1 is KGHSH and CDR2 LQKENI. CDR3: CASSPPSAGGIGELFF. In DNA form, the CDR3 reads TGTGCCAGCTCACCACCGAGTGCGGGAGGAATCGGGGAGCTGTTTTTT.

This chain links TRBV6-5 with TRBJ1-1; TRBD1 might be the D (6 bases). Germline CDR1 MNHEY, CDR2 SVGAGI. V lost 0 bases and J lost 3, with 11 bases in between. This CDR3 spans 15 amino acids. CDR3 in amino acids: CASSYSQGWDTEAFF. CDR3 coding DNA: TGTGCCAGCAGTTACTCGCAGGGGTGGGACACTGAAGCTTTCTTT.

The chain employs TRBV7-2 and TRBJ2-7; 11 positions agree with TRBD1. The V gene end was trimmed by 1 base and the J gene end by 2 bases; junction bases not matched to a gene: 1. The CDR3 spans 15 residues. Germline values: CDR1 SGHTA, CDR2 FQGNSA. The CDR3 sequence: CASSLVGQGAYEQYF. CDR3 in DNA: TGTGCCAGCAGCTTAGTGGGACAGGGGGCCTACGAGCAGTACTTC.

The rearrangement joins TRBV5-6 to TRBJ1-2, with 11 nucleotides matching TRBD1. V trimming: 4 bases; J trimming: 3 bases; junction bases outside the gene matches: 5. The germline V gene encodes CDR1 SGHDT and CDR2 YYEEEE. The CDR3 covers 15 residues. CDR3 bases: TGTGCCAGCAGCGCCCGGACAGGGGGCCACTATGGCTACACCTTC. Translated: CASSARTGGHYGYTF.

The chain links TRBV7-9 to TRBJ2-6; D is uncertain. Germline loops: CDR1 SEHNR, CDR2 FQNEAQ (reference sequence). V was pared by 5 bases and J by 0 bases, with 8 bases between. CDR3 length equals 15 residues. The CDR3, as DNA: TGTGCCAGCAGCCTACAGCTCTCTGGGGCCAACGTCCTGACTTTC. Residues: CASSLQLSGANVLTF. Using reference TRBV7-9 and TRBJ2-6 for the parts outside the CDR3, the full variable domain is DTGVSQNPRHKITKRGQNVTFRCDPISEHNRLYWYRQTLGQGPEFLTYFQNEAQLEKSRLLSDRFSAERPKGSFSTLEIQRTEQGDSAMYLCASSLQLSGANVLTFGAGSRLTVL.

The gene calls are TRBV29-1 and TRBJ2-1, with 7 bases identical to TRBD2. Germline CDR1 is SQVTM and CDR2 is ANQGSEA. The CDR3 is made up of 15 amino acids. V was clipped by 4 bases and J by 13 bases; unmatched bases: 19. For the CDR3, the DNA is TGCAGCGTTGGAGTATCGGGGGGTTTCGCAGAGGAACAGTTCTTC. It codes for CSVGVSGGFAEEQFF.

The V and J genes are TRBV30 and TRBJ2-7, with 7 positions matching TRBD1. With V trimmed by 3 bases and J by 3 bases, 8 bases remained unmatched. The CDR3 is made up of 14 amino acids. The V gene's germline CDR1 is GTSNPN and CDR2 SVGIG (reference sequence). CDR3 loop: CAWRVGQSFYEQYF. CDR3 nucleotide sequence: TGTGCCTGGAGAGTGGGACAGAGCTTCTACGAGCAGTACTTC.